This is a list of T cell receptor beta chains from one sample in a study of cytomegalovirus exposure and HLA in healthy donors. Using immunoSEQ multiplex PCR, the repertoire was profiled, and TCRdb retains in-frame clones only, with some absent. The sample lists more than 140,000 clones, approximately 91% occurring once. Sequenced: PBMCs. All receptors come from a woman aged 18-35 years in good health and CMV-seropositive. Both conserved end residues are part of each CDR3. The D gene is left open where the match is weak. Rows may omit the clone size; those that give it use once, few, many or a size class.

size: -; V: TRBV5-6; D: -; J: TRBJ1-1; CDR3: CASSLRRSGDMNTEAFF; DNA: TGTGCCAGCAGCTTGAGACGATCGGGGGATATGAACACTGAAGCTTTCTTT
size: -; V: TRBV11-2; D: TRBD2; J: TRBJ2-3; CDR3: CASSLGLAGGPDTQYF; DNA: TGTGCCAGCAGCTTAGGTCTAGCGGGAGGGCCTGATACGCAGTATTTT
size: -; V: TRBV4-3; D: -; J: TRBJ1-2; CDR3: CASSRHGTTNYGYTF; DNA: TGCGCCAGCAGCCGCCACGGGACAACTAACTATGGCTACACCTTC
size: -; V: TRBV5-4; D: TRBD2; J: TRBJ2-1; CDR3: CASSLSPSGFYNEQFF; DNA: TGTGCCAGCAGCCTAAGTCCTAGCGGGTTCTACAATGAGCAGTTCTTC
size: -; V: TRBV6-1; D: -; J: TRBJ2-3; CDR3: CASSLRDITQYF; DNA: TGTGCCAGCAGCCTGAGAGATATAACGCAGTATTTT
size: few; V: TRBV5-1; D: -; J: TRBJ1-1; CDR3: CASSWGGGTEAFF; DNA: TGCGCCAGCAGCTGGGGGGGCGGTACTGAAGCTTTCTTT
size: -; V: TRBV30; D: TRBD1; J: TRBJ1-2; CDR3: CAWSGQGNYGYTF; DNA: TGTGCCTGGAGTGGACAGGGGAACTATGGCTACACCTTC
size: few; V: TRBV6-4; D: -; J: TRBJ1-5; CDR3: CASSEQGGSNQPQHF; DNA: TGTGCCAGCAGTGAGCAGGGAGGGAGTAATCAGCCCCAGCATTTT
size: once; V: TRBV4-2; D: -; J: TRBJ2-2; CDR3: CASREGVVSTGELFF; DNA: TGTGCCAGCAGGGAAGGAGTCGTAAGCACCGGGGAGCTGTTTTTT
size: -; V: TRBV25-1; D: -; J: TRBJ2-2; CDR3: CASAPLVRGTGELFF; DNA: TGTGCCAGCGCCCCCCTGGTTAGGGGAACCGGGGAGCTGTTTTTT
size: -; V: TRBV5-1; D: -; J: TRBJ2-3; CDR3: CASSLDATSTDTQYF; DNA: TGCGCCAGCAGCTTGGATGCTACTAGCACAGATACGCAGTATTTT
size: -; V: TRBV7-9; D: -; J: TRBJ2-1; CDR3: CASSLPTRRSYNEQFF; DNA: TGTGCCAGCAGCCTTCCGACACGCCGCTCCTACAATGAGCAGTTCTTC
size: -; V: TRBV2; D: -; J: TRBJ2-1; CDR3: CASSESPSAYNEQFF; DNA: TGTGCCAGCAGTGAAAGCCCGAGCGCCTACAATGAGCAGTTCTTC
size: -; V: TRBV20-1; D: -; J: TRBJ1-4; CDR3: CGTGTQRLFF; DNA: TGCGGGACCGGGACACAAAGACTGTTTTTT
size: once; V: TRBV27; D: TRBD1; J: TRBJ2-3; CDR3: CASTPDRGTTTQYF; DNA: TGTGCCAGCACCCCGGACAGGGGGACTACGACGCAGTATTTT
size: -; V: TRBV6-6; D: -; J: TRBJ2-3; CDR3: CASRGSGTDTQYF; DNA: TGTGCCAGCAGGGGGAGTGGCACAGATACGCAGTATTTT
size: once; V: TRBV7-9; D: -; J: TRBJ2-7; CDR3: CASSPPQWLVDPYEQYF; DNA: TGTGCCAGCAGCCCGCCCCAATGGCTAGTCGACCCTTACGAGCAGTACTTC
size: -; V: TRBV10-3; D: TRBD2; J: TRBJ2-1; CDR3: CGTSGGNEQFF; DNA: TGTGGGACTAGCGGGGGCAATGAGCAGTTCTTC
size: -; V: TRBV5-4; D: TRBD2; J: TRBJ2-5; CDR3: CASSLARGGVETQYF; DNA: TGTGCCAGCAGCTTGGCCCGGGGGGGCGTGGAGACCCAGTACTTC
size: -; V: TRBV5-1; D: TRBD1; J: TRBJ2-7; CDR3: CASSSSRDRGPYEQYF; DNA: TGCGCCAGCAGCTCAAGCCGGGACAGGGGGCCCTACGAGCAGTACTTC
size: -; V: TRBV11-2; D: -; J: TRBJ1-2; CDR3: CASSSRTDNYGYTF; DNA: TGTGCCAGCAGCTCGAGGACAGACAACTATGGCTACACCTTC
size: -; V: TRBV4-3; D: -; J: TRBJ2-1; CDR3: CASSQDEIPEQFF; DNA: TGCGCCAGCAGCCAAGACGAGATCCCTGAGCAGTTCTTC
size: once; V: TRBV7-2; D: TRBD2; J: TRBJ2-1; CDR3: CASSFLTSGSRNEQFF; DNA: TGTGCCAGCAGCTTCTTGACTAGCGGGAGTCGAAATGAGCAGTTCTTC
size: -; V: TRBV7-9; D: TRBD1; J: TRBJ1-2; CDR3: CASSLVRDSNYGYTF; DNA: TGTGCCAGCAGCTTAGTGCGGGACAGTAACTATGGCTACACCTTC
size: -; V: TRBV30; D: TRBD1; J: TRBJ2-7; CDR3: CAWSGRQGSYEQYF; DNA: TGTGCCTGGAGTGGCCGACAGGGCTCCTACGAGCAGTACTTC
size: -; V: TRBV7-6; D: TRBD2; J: TRBJ2-1; CDR3: CASSPRRTSGSNEQFF; DNA: TGTGCCAGCAGCCCGAGGAGGACTAGCGGGAGCAATGAGCAGTTCTTC
size: -; V: TRBV6-1; D: -; J: TRBJ1-1; CDR3: CASGRLMNTEAFF; DNA: TGTGCCAGCGGGAGGCTGATGAACACTGAAGCTTTCTTT
size: -; V: TRBV30; D: TRBD1; J: TRBJ1-5; CDR3: CAWSYRDRNNQPQHF; DNA: TGTGCCTGGAGCTACAGGGACAGAAACAATCAGCCCCAGCATTTT
size: -; V: TRBV4-1; D: TRBD1; J: TRBJ1-2; CDR3: CASSQDSTGDYGYTF; DNA: TGCGCCAGCAGCCAAGATTCCACAGGGGACTATGGCTACACCTTC
size: -; V: TRBV6-5; D: TRBD1; J: TRBJ1-4; CDR3: CASSLNRGTNEKLFF; DNA: TGTGCCAGCAGTTTGAACAGGGGGACTAATGAAAAACTGTTTTTT
size: -; V: TRBV7-3; D: TRBD2; J: TRBJ2-3; CDR3: CASSLSGGTSTDTQYF; DNA: TGTGCCAGCAGCTTAAGCGGGGGGACGAGCACAGATACGCAGTATTTT
size: once; V: TRBV19; D: -; J: TRBJ2-1; CDR3: CASSIRGRSGPPYNEQFF; DNA: TGTGCCAGTAGTATCCGGGGGAGAAGCGGCCCACCGTACAATGAGCAGTTCTTC
size: once; V: TRBV30; D: -; J: TRBJ2-3; CDR3: CAWRFTGSTTDTQYF; DNA: TGTGCCTGGAGGTTTACAGGGAGCACCACAGATACGCAGTATTTT
size: -; V: TRBV30; D: -; J: TRBJ2-7; CDR3: CAYRVLSYEQYF; DNA: TGTGCCTACAGGGTACTATCCTACGAGCAGTACTTC
size: -; V: TRBV12-5; D: -; J: TRBJ2-7; CDR3: CASGLVGKGQLSSYEQYF; DNA: TGTGCTAGTGGTTTGGTAGGTAAGGGACAACTGAGCTCCTACGAGCAGTACTTC
size: -; V: TRBV7-7; D: TRBD1; J: TRBJ2-5; CDR3: CASSLTGALTETQYF; DNA: TGTGCTAGCAGCTTAACAGGGGCGCTTACTGAGACCCAGTACTTC
size: once; V: TRBV19; D: -; J: TRBJ1-4; CDR3: CASSIDRVEEKLFF; DNA: TGTGCCAGTAGTATTGACAGAGTGGAAGAAAAACTGTTTTTT
size: -; V: TRBV9; D: TRBD2; J: TRBJ2-1; CDR3: CASSALLAGGPNEQFF; DNA: TGTGCCAGCAGCGCCCTACTAGCGGGAGGGCCCAATGAGCAGTTCTTC
size: -; V: TRBV6-5; D: TRBD1; J: TRBJ1-2; CDR3: CASSYEGQGRGSYTF; DNA: TGTGCCAGCAGTTACGAGGGACAGGGAAGGGGTAGCTACACCTTC
size: -; V: TRBV14; D: TRBD1; J: TRBJ1-2; CDR3: CASSHNSGTGVGGYTF; DNA: TGTGCCAGCAGCCATAATTCCGGGACAGGGGTTGGTGGCTACACCTTC
size: -; V: TRBV28; D: TRBD2; J: TRBJ2-7; CDR3: CASRRQLAGRAYEQYF; DNA: TGTGCCAGCAGACGACAATTGGCGGGGAGGGCCTACGAGCAGTACTTC
size: -; V: TRBV7-2; D: -; J: TRBJ1-1; CDR3: CASSPNIGREAFF; DNA: TGTGCCAGCAGCCCGAACATTGGCCGCGAAGCTTTCTTT
size: -; V: TRBV6-4; D: TRBD2; J: TRBJ2-1; CDR3: CASSDSGLAGVGRQFF; DNA: TGTGCCAGCAGTGACTCTGGGCTAGCGGGAGTTGGGAGGCAGTTCTTC
size: -; V: TRBV5-1; D: -; J: TRBJ1-1; CDR3: CASSLVTGNTEAFF; DNA: TGCGCCAGCAGCTTGGTAACTGGGAACACTGAAGCTTTCTTT
size: -; V: TRBV15; D: -; J: TRBJ2-1; CDR3: CATSTPRIVRGDEQFF; DNA: TGTGCCACCAGCACCCCCAGGATAGTGCGGGGAGATGAGCAGTTCTTC
size: -; V: TRBV27; D: TRBD1; J: TRBJ1-5; CDR3: CASSPDRDWANQPQHF; DNA: TGTGCCAGCAGCCCCGACAGGGACTGGGCGAATCAGCCCCAGCATTTT
size: -; V: TRBV6-1; D: TRBD1; J: TRBJ1-1; CDR3: CASRRTGREAEAFF; DNA: TGTGCCAGCAGGCGGACAGGGCGAGAGGCTGAAGCTTTCTTT
size: -; V: TRBV9; D: TRBD1; J: TRBJ1-2; CDR3: CASSAGQGAREGGYTF; DNA: TGTGCCAGCAGCGCGGGACAGGGGGCGCGGGAGGGTGGCTACACCTTC
size: -; V: TRBV9; D: TRBD2; J: TRBJ2-2; CDR3: CASSARLAGLVTGELFF; DNA: TGTGCCAGCAGCGCAAGACTAGCGGGATTGGTGACCGGGGAGCTGTTTTTT
size: -; V: TRBV19; D: TRBD1; J: TRBJ1-4; CDR3: CASSPGQGDATNEKLFF; DNA: TGTGCCAGTAGTCCCGGACAGGGTGATGCAACTAATGAAAAACTGTTTTTT
size: once; V: TRBV27; D: -; J: TRBJ1-4; CDR3: CASSKDRTIATNEKLFF; DNA: TGTGCCAGCAGCAAAGACAGGACGATCGCAACTAATGAAAAACTGTTTTTT
size: -; V: TRBV29-1; D: TRBD2; J: TRBJ2-2; CDR3: CSVEDSREGNTGELFF; DNA: TGCAGCGTTGAAGATTCCAGGGAGGGGAACACCGGGGAGCTGTTTTTT